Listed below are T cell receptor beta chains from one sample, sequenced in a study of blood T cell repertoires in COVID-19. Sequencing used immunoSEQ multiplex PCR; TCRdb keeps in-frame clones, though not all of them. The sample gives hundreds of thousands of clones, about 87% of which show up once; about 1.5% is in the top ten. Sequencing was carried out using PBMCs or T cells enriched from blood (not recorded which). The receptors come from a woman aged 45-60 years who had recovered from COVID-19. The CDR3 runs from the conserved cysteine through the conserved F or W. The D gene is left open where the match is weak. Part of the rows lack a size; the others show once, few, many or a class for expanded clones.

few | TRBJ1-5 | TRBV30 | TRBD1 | CAWSRDRGFPVNQPQHF | TGTGCCTGGAGTCGGGACAGGGGATTCCCGGTCAATCAGCCCCAGCATTTT
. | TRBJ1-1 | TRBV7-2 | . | CASSLGVGSEAFF | TGTGCCAGCAGCTTAGGGGTGGGCAGTGAAGCTTTCTTT
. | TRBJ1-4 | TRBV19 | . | CASSIGQVNEKLFF | TGTGCCAGTAGTATAGGACAGGTTAATGAAAAACTGTTTTTT
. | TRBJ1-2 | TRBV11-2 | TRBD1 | CASSLSTAGGIRYGYTF | TGTGCCAGCAGCTTGAGTACGGCAGGGGGAATCCGATATGGCTACACCTTC
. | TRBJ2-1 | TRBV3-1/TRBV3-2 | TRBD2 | CASSKRASGKGAEQFF | TGTGCCAGCAGCAAGCGGGCTAGCGGGAAAGGGGCTGAGCAGTTCTTC
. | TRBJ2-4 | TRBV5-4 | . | CASSLDPGKNIQYF | TGTGCCAGCAGCTTGGATCCGGGGAAAAACATTCAGTACTTC
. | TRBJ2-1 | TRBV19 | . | CASTSTGQRGNEQFF | TGTGCCAGTACCTCTACAGGACAGAGAGGCAATGAGCAGTTCTTC
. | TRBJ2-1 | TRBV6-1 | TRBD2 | CASSEWKISGRDEQFF | TGTGCCAGCAGTGAATGGAAAATTAGCGGGAGAGATGAGCAGTTCTTC
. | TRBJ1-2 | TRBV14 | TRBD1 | CASSQTGGVFGYTF | TGTGCCAGCAGCCAAACAGGGGGCGTGTTTGGCTACACCTTC
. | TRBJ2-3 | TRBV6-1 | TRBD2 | CASSELAGGDTQYF | TGTGCCAGCAGTGAATTAGCGGGAGGAGATACGCAGTATTTT
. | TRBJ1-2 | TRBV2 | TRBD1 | CASKTGNYGYTF | TGTGCCAGCAAGACAGGGAACTATGGCTACACCTTC
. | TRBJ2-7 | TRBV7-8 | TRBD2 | CASSLVGGRFGYEQYF | TGTGCCAGCAGCTTAGTGGGGGGGAGATTCGGCTACGAGCAGTACTTC
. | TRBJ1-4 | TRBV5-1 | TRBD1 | CASSLAGGFEKLFF | TGCGCCAGCAGCTTGGCAGGGGGGTTTGAAAAACTGTTTTTT
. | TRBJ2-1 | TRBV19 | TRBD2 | CASSPTSGSFSEQFF | TGTGCCAGTAGCCCTACTAGCGGGAGTTTTTCTGAGCAGTTCTTC
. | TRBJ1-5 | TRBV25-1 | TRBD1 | CASSGTGGLNQPQHF | TGTGCCAGCAGTGGGACAGGGGGACTCAATCAGCCCCAGCATTTT